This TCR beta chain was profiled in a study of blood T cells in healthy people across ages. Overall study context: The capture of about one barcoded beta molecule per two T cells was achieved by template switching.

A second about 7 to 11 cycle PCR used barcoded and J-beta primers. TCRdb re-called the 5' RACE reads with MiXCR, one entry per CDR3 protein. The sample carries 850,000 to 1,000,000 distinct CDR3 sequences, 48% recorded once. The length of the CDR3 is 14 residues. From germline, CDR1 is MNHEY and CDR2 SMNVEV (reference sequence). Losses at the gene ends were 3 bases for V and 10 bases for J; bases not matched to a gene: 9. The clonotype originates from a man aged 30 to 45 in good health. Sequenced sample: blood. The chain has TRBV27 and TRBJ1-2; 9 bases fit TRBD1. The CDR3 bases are TGTGCCAGCAGTTTTTGGGACAGGGCCCCCTCCTACACCTTC. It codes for CASSFWDRAPSYTF.